This TCR beta chain was profiled in a study of cytomegalovirus exposure and HLA in healthy donors (dated 2017 in TCRdb). Describing the broader study: According to an earlier analysis of a few hundred of the donors, about 179 million T cells yielded 117 million unique TCR beta sequences and around 300 Gb of sequence data. An early release that covered some 630 HLA-typed donors contained approximately 300 gigabases of sequencing data and tens of millions of unique TCR sequences. The genetic ancestry cluster associated with self-reported Caucasian donors included over 65% of the 398 genotyped donors. The study was designed to test whether signatures of past pathogen exposure could be identified by cataloging public T cell receptors. The study profiled the T cell repertoires of approximately 700 subjects by immunosequencing and related them to cytomegalovirus serostatus. A separate validation cohort of roughly 110 different subjects was used in addition to the roughly 640-subject first cohort. To predict cytomegalovirus infection status, the study combined high-throughput TCR immunosequencing, statistical association of individual TCRs with disease status, and machine learning. To study patterns of TCR occurrence, a later analysis re-analyzed previously published TCR beta repertoires from 550 to 800 donors and added high-resolution HLA genotyping. Rather than using new phenotypic data, the later analysis identified candidate immune exposures from TCR beta sequences and from how often those sequences occurred across donors. An earlier analysis of approximately 500 of the donors applied high-throughput TCR beta sequencing to assess whether each TCR beta V gene segment acted as functional or pseudogenic. Alongside the repertoire data, information on donor age, sex, ethnicity and CMV serostatus was compiled. A later genetic analysis used genome-wide SNP genotypes for about 60% of the roughly 700 donors, treating that subset as a discovery cohort. Every repertoire in the discovery cohort had been generated on one and the same sequencing platform. Class I and class II HLA loci were covered by the typing at four-digit resolution. The number of donors typed differed by locus, with 629-630 for A, B, C, DRB1 and DQB1, 522 for DQA1, 600 to 610 for DPA1, and around 460 for DPB1. Roughly 5 DR-DQ haplotypes were handled as single units for association and clustering, since linkage in the cohort was strong. On average, roughly 240,000 unique TCR beta nucleotide sequences were sequenced per donor among 350 to 400 genotyped donors of the cohort, with roughly 18% of those sequences being non-productive.

The cohort consisted of some 670 healthy bone marrow donors. All cohort members were sampled while nominally healthy, although unrecorded immune exposures were likely present. The donor tested CMV seropositive, placing the donor among the approximately 290 seropositive members of the cohort. A peripheral blood sample was collected from each donor, and TCR beta sequencing was performed on peripheral blood mononuclear cells. The Qiagen DNeasy Blood Extraction Kit was used to extract genomic DNA from the blood cell samples. Details on this clone: Which antigen it targets is not known. Within one base of it there is no much larger clone, and no base qualities were kept.

Library method: the immunoSEQ multiplex PCR assay. The multiplex PCR relied on a mix of 60 forward primers for TCR Vbeta segments and 13 reverse primers for TCR Jbeta segments. A multiplex PCR assay on genomic DNA amplified the CDR3 region of rearranged TCR beta genes. The Illumina HiSeq System was used to sequence the amplified TCR beta libraries as 87-base-pair reads. The published analysis was carried out like this. A later analysis counted approximately 74 million unique TCR beta chains across the 650 to 800 repertoires, and some 11 million of these chains were shared by at least two donors. Raw reads were error-corrected and collapsed into unique sequences by a nearest-neighbor algorithm in which closely related sequences were merged to remove PCR and sequencing errors. To assign V, D and J gene segments, CDR3 sequences were aligned to IMGT reference sequences. Each retained sequence needed at least a six-nucleotide match to both a V gene segment and a J gene segment. Rearrangements were called productive when the CDR3 lacked stop codons and stayed in frame with V and J; all others were non-productive. CDR3 was defined by IMGT convention, running from the second conserved V-encoded cysteine to the conserved J-encoded phenylalanine. Sequences without an unambiguous match to a single V gene segment were excluded from the earlier analysis of a few hundred of the donors. An earlier analysis of over 450 of the donors classified V segments as functional when productive rearrangements were above 56.7% and as segregating when the standard deviation between donors was above 5%. A statistical classification framework was built for diagnosing cytomegalovirus status from the catalog of TCR beta chain sequences. In a later analysis, V and J genes were assigned by comparing TCR nucleotide sequences against IMGT/GENE-DB human TR gene sequences. The TCRdist pipeline was used in a later analysis to assign CDR3 sequences and most-parsimonious VDJ recombination scenarios. In a later analysis, each TCR beta chain was defined by its CDR3 amino acid sequence together with its V-gene family, and reads without a unique V-gene family were excluded. A later analysis removed 592 highly shared, low-generation-probability nucleotide sequences to deal with suspected cross-contamination and a sequencing artifact. In a later analysis, a clonal expansion index was calculated for each public chain from normalized within-repertoire ranks of inferred template counts. In a later analysis, generation probabilities were computed with a VDJ recombination model fitted to out-of-frame rearrangements, and the resulting probabilities were checked against IGoR. A later analysis scored TCR-TCR, TCR-HLA and TCR-CMV co-occurrence with hypergeometric tests, applying a repertoire-size bias correction to TCR pairs. To estimate false discovery rates, a later analysis permuted the HLA or CMV assignments 20 times. A later analysis grouped co-occurring TCRs with DBSCAN, adding TCRdist sequence similarity when clustering within HLA-allele-positive subsets. Repertoires with fewer than 30,000 or more than 120,000 public chains, plus five repertoires with anomalous nucleotide sharing, were excluded from co-occurrence clustering. The table was pulled from immuneACCESS by TCRdb, which kept in-frame rearrangements only. Such tables lose some clones; where checked, under half of the loss comes from unresolved V genes, and the rest has no known cause. The DNA gave D and trimming, while V, J and clone size come from that table. This sample is represented by 150,000 to 250,000 clones; 65% to 80% of them were singletons. The ten most abundant clones make up nearly 4.5% of the sample.

General conclusions and limits of the study: A later analysis found that HLA-associated TCR beta chains were more clonally expanded and had lower generation probabilities than equally common non-associated chains. According to a later analysis, most CMV-associated TCR beta chains appeared to be HLA-restricted, and the HLA associations seemed to be driven largely by CMV exposure. A later genetic analysis reported fewer N-insertions in productive TCRs among donors in an Asian-associated ancestry cluster than the approximately 670-donor mean. In an earlier analysis of 500 to 650 of the donors, most TCR beta V segments appeared in productive rearrangements about 90% or about 30% of the time, broadly matching IMGT annotations. A further reported finding was that TCR beta sequences accurately predicted the HLA-A and HLA-B alleles for most subjects in the first cohort. It was suggested by the authors that the approach could potentially be generalized to other disease states and immunological phenotypes. Because counts were too low, seventeen rarely observed V segments, including chromosome 9 orphons, were excluded from the earlier analysis of 587 of the donors. The sequencing pipeline was judged likely to have produced a cluster of highly shared sequence variants as a technical artifact. The study gave a list of under 200 TCR beta chains associated with cytomegalovirus. Sequencing depth was assumed to be roughly uniform across donors in the presence/absence analyses, though that assumption may not hold. In a later analysis, the rate of TCR association differed among HLA loci, with DRB1 alleles having the most associated TCRs and HLA-C alleles having the fewest. Most TCR sequences were observed very rarely across donors, whereas some public TCRs were present in many individuals. In both the original and validation cohorts, the classifier was reported to diagnose cytomegalovirus status with high specificity and sensitivity. At a false discovery rate of 0.05, a later analysis linked approximately 18,000 TCR beta sequences to specific HLA alleles. Only TCR beta chains were sequenced in this cohort, and the absence of alpha or paired-chain data limited detectable features. According to a later analysis, parvovirus B19, influenza, CMV and Epstein-Barr virus appeared linked to several top co-occurrence clusters. Because some donors lacked HLA typing at each locus, the association tests relied only on the typed subset. V-gene and J-gene trimming of TCR beta chains was associated with a missense DCLRE1C variant in a later genetic analysis, and the association was replicated in an independent cohort. Correlated functional status among segregating V segments might reflect linkage disequilibrium, but an unknown experimental factor could not be ruled out. Strong co-occurrence of HLA alleles, especially DR and DQ, made assigning TCR associations to individual alleles difficult. In vitro tests confirmed that a few of the cytomegalovirus-associated TCR beta chains recognize cytomegalovirus antigens. For the cohort, immune exposure information was limited to CMV serostatus.

The origin of this receptor is a woman in her 30s in good health and CMV-seropositive. Sample: PBMCs.

The CDR3 protein sequence reads: CASSSWANTEAFF. The base sequence is TGTGCCAGCAGCTCTTGGGCGAACACTGAAGCTTTCTTT. The chain links TRBV5-5 with TRBJ1-1, with no confident D gene call. Between the V and J ends, shortened by 3 bases and 1 base respectively, the junction contains 7 bases. CDR1 and CDR2, per the germline V gene (reference sequence), are SGHKS and YYEKEE. The CDR3 numbers 13 residues from cysteine through phenylalanine. Just CDR3 DNA is preserved here, 39 bases in frame from base 1.